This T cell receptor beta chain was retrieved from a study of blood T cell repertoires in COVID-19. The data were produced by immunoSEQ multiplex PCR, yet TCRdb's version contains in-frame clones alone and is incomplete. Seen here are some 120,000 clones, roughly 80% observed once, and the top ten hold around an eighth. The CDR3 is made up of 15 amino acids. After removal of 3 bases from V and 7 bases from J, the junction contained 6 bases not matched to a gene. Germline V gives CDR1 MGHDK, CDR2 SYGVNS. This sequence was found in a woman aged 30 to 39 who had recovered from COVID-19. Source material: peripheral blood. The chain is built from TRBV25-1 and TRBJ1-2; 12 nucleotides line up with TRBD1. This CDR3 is CASSDSGQGAGGYTF. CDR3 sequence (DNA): TGTGCCAGCAGTGATTCGGGACAGGGGGCGGGTGGCTACACCTTC.